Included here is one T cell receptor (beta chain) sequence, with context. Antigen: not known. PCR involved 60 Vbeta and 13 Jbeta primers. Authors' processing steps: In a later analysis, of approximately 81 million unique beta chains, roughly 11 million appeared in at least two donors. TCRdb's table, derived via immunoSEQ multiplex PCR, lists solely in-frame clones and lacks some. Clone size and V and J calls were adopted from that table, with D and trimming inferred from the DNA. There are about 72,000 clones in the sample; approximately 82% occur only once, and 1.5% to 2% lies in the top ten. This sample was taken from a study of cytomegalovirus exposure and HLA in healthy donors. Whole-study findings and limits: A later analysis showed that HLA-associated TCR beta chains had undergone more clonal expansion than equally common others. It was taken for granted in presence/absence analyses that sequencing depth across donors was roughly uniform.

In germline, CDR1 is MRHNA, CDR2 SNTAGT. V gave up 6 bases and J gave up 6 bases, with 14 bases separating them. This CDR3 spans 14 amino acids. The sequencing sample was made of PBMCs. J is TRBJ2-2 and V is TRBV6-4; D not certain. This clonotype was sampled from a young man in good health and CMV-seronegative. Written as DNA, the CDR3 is TGTGCCAGCAGAGCGTTAGAGGAAGCCGGGGAGCTGTTTTTT. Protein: CASRALEEAGELFF.